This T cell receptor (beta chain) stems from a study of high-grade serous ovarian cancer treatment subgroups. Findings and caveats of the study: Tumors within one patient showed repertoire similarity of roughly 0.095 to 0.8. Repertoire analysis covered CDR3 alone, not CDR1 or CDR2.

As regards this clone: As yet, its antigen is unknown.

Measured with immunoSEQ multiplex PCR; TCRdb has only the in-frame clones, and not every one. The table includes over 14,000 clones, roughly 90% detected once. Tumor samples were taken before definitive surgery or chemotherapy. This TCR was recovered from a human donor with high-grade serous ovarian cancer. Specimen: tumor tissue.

The CDR3 here is CASSLQGVADTQYF. The CDR3 bases are TGTGCCAGCAGTTTACAGGGGGTCGCAGATACGCAGTATTTT. This rearrangement joins TRBV28 to TRBJ2-3; TRBD1 agrees at 7 bases. CDR1 and CDR2 (germline): MDHEN, SYDVKM. The V gene end was trimmed by 2 bases and the J gene end by 4 bases; junction bases not matched to a gene: 3. CDR3 length: 14 amino acids.